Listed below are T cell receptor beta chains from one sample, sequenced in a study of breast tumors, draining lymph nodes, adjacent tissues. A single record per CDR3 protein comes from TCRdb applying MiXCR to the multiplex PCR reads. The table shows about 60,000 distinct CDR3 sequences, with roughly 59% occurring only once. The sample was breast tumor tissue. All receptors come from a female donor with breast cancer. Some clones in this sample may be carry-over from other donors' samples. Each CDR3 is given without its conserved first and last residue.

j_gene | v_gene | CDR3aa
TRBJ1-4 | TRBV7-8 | ASSFETGEKLF
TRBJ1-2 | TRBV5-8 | ASSTGTGSGYT
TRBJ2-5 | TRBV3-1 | ASSQAGGQETRY
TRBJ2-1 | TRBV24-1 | ATSGGLAGDFSYNEQF
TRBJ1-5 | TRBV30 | AWRGSGNEETQH
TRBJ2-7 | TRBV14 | ASKPRNSGGYEQY
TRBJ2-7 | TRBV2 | ASIGQDYEQY
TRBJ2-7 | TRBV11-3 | ASSLAAGAGHEQY
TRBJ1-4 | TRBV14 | ASSQWERGDEKLF
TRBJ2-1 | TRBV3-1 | ASSHSGAGQNNEQF
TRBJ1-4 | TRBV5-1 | ASSLGRGQEKLF
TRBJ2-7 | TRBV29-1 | SLFLCQLTDSQY
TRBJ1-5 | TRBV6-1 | ASSDPKHGNQPQH
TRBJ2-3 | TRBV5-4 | ASSTGTSGASDTQY
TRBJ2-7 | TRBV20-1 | SAQPTSGGLYEQY
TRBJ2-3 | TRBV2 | ASMAGLAGGPGTDTQY
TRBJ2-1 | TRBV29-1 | SVDPYQTSGRDEQF
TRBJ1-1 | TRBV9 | ARSDQGNIEAF
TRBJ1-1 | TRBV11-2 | ASSLGGVGTEAF
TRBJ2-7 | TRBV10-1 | ASSESPGKHEQY
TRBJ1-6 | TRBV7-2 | ASSLEGPSPLH
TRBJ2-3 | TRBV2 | ASSELAGGEDTQY
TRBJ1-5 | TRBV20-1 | SARVPETDYSNQPQH
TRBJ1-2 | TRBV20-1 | SARGDGTGGTYGYT
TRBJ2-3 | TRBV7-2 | ASSFLQGWDTQY
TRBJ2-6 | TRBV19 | ASSIQGSGANVLT
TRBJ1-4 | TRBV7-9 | ASSVDRGRGNEKLF
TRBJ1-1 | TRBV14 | ASSQDLTNTEAF
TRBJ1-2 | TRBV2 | ASSTDSRGYT
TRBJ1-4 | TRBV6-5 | ASRPTGTGDNEKLF
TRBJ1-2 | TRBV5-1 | ASSIPGSYGYT
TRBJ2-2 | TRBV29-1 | SALLGAPDTGELF
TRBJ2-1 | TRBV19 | ASSIPSRGGALAEQF
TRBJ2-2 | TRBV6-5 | ASSSPFGELF
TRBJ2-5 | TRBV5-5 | ASSLIAGRRETQY
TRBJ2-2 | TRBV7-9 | ASSLAQADTGELF
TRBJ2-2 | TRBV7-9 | ASSRLAGDLDTGELF
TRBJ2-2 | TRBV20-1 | SAPEGASGELF
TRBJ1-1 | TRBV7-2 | ASSVMGGGAF
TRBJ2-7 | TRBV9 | ASSGGLPGSYEQY
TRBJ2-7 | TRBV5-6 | ASSPRVSSSYEQY
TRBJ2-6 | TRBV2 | ATSGKRSSGANVLT
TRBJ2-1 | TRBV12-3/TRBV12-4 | ASSLAMWQF
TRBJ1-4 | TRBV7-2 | ASSFRWTAHEKLF
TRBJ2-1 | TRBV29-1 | SAEGASGGAYNEQF
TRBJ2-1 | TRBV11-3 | ASSLEGTTGGSSYNEQF
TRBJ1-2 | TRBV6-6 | ASSERGGQGVNYGYT
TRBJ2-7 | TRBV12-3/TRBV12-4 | ASSLGQTCEQY
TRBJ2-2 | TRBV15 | ATSRDWTPRDAGELF